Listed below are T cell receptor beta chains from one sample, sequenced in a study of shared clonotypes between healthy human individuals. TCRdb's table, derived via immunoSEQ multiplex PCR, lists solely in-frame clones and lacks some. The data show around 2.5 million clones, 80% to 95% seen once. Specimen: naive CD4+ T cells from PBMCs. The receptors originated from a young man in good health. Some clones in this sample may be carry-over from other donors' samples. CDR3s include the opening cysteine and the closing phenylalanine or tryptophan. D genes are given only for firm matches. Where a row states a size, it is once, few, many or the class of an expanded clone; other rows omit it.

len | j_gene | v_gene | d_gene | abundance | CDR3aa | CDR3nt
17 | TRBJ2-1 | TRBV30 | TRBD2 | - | CAWSPRPGLAHYNEQFF | TGTGCCTGGAGTCCGCGTCCGGGACTAGCACACTACAATGAGCAGTTCTTC
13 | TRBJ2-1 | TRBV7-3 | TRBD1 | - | CASSLGTDNEQFF | TGTGCCAGCAGCCTTGGGACAGACAATGAGCAGTTCTTC
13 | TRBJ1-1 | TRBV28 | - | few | CASSLDGNTEAFF | TGTGCCAGCAGTTTAGACGGAAACACTGAAGCTTTCTTT
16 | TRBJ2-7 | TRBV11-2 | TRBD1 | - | CASSPLGTGGFHEQYF | TGTGCCAGCAGCCCACTGGGGACAGGGGGCTTCCACGAGCAGTACTTC
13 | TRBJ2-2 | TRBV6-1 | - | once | CATEQENTGELFF | TGTGCCACTGAGCAGGAGAACACCGGGGAGCTGTTTTTT
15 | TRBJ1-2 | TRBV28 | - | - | CASSLTWELNYGYTF | TGTGCCAGCAGTTTGACATGGGAACTTAACTATGGCTACACCTTC
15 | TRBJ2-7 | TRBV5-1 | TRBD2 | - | CASSLGGSGNYEQYF | TGCGCCAGCAGCTTGGGAGGTAGCGGGAACTACGAGCAGTACTTC
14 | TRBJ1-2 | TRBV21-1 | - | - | CASSSREGSYGYTF | TGTGCCAGCAGTTCCAGGGAGGGTTCCTATGGCTACACCTTC
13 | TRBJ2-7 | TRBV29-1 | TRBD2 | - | CSASSAGGGEQYF | TGCAGCGCGTCTTCCGCGGGAGGTGGCGAGCAGTACTTC
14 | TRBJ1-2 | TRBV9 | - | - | CASSVIGTPYGYTF | TGTGCCAGCAGCGTAATCGGGACACCCTATGGCTACACCTTC
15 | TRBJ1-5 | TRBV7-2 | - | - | CASSLGVGSNQPQHF | TGTGCCAGCAGCTTAGGAGTAGGGAGCAATCAGCCCCAGCATTTT
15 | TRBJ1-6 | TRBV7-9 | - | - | CASSSESSYNSPLHF | TGTGCCAGCAGCTCCGAGAGCTCCTATAATTCACCCCTCCACTTT
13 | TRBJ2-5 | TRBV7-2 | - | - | CASRSRGTETQYF | TGTGCCAGCAGGTCTAGGGGGACGGAGACCCAGTACTTC
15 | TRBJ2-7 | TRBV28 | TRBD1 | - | CASSPTGVPHYEQYF | TGTGCCAGCAGTCCGACAGGGGTCCCCCACTACGAGCAGTACTTC
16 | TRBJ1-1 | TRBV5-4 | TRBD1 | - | CASSPGQGNWNTEAFF | TGTGCCAGCAGCCCTGGACAGGGGAATTGGAACACTGAAGCTTTCTTT
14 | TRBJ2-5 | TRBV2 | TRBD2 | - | CASSEGTSGSTQYF | TGTGCCAGCAGTGAGGGGACTAGCGGGAGCACCCAGTACTTC
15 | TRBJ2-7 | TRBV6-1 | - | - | CASSPLVGVSNEQYF | TGTGCCAGCAGCCCTCTTGTGGGAGTGTCGAACGAGCAGTACTTC
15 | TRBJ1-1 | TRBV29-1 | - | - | CSVVEWRQLNTEAFF | TGCAGCGTTGTAGAGTGGAGGCAGTTGAACACTGAAGCTTTCTTT
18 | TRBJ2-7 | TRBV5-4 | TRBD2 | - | CASSLALLAGGEAYEQYF | TGTGCCAGCAGCTTGGCACTACTAGCGGGAGGAGAGGCCTACGAGCAGTACTTC
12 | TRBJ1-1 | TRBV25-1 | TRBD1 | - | CASSYRGTEAFF | TGTGCCAGCAGTTACAGGGGGACTGAAGCTTTCTTT
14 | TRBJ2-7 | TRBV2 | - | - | CASSGRGALYEQYF | TGTGCCAGCAGTGGGAGGGGCGCTCTCTACGAGCAGTACTTC
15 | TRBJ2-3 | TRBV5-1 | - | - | CASSLARGTSDTQYF | TGCGCCAGCAGCTTGGCCCGAGGGACCTCAGATACGCAGTATTTT
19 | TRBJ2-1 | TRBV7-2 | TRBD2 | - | CASSRTGLAGVLSYNEQFF | TGTGCCAGCAGCCGGACGGGACTAGCGGGAGTTCTCTCCTACAATGAGCAGTTCTTC
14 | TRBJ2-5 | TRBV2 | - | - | CASSDGRYQETQYF | TGTGCCAGCAGTGACGGAAGGTACCAAGAGACCCAGTACTTC
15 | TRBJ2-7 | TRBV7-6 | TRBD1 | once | CASSLNRDRVYEQYF | TGTGCCAGCAGCCTCAACCGGGACAGGGTCTACGAGCAGTACTTC
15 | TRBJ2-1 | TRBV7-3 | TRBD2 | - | CASSAGLAGVSEQFF | TGTGCCAGCAGCGCAGGACTAGCGGGAGTGTCGGAGCAGTTCTTC
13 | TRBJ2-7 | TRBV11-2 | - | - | CASSLDPHREQYF | TGTGCCAGCAGCTTAGATCCCCATAGGGAGCAGTACTTC
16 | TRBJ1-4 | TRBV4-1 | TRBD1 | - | CASSQGLDRDFLKLFF | TGCGCCAGCAGCCAAGGCCTGGACAGGGATTTCCTTAAACTGTTTTTT
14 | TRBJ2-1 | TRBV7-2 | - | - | CASSLVASYNEQFF | TGTGCCAGCAGCTTAGTCGCTTCTTACAATGAGCAGTTCTTC
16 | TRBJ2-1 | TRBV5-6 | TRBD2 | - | CASSPPSGRAYNEQFF | TGTGCCAGCAGCCCTCCTAGCGGGAGGGCCTACAATGAGCAGTTCTTC
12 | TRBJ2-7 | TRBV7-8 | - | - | CASSYQGSEQYF | TGTGCCAGCAGCTACCAGGGGTCCGAGCAGTACTTC
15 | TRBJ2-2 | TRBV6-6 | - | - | CASSYMGLRAGELFF | TGTGCCAGCAGTTACATGGGGTTGAGGGCCGGGGAGCTGTTTTTT
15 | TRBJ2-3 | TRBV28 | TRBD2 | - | CASSSGLAGVDTQYF | TGTGCCAGCAGTTCGGGACTAGCGGGTGTAGATACGCAGTATTTT
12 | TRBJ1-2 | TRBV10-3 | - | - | CAISGQNYGYTF | TGTGCCATCAGTGGACAGAACTATGGCTACACCTTC
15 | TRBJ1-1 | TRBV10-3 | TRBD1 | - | CAIAAHRGGDTEAFF | TGTGCCATCGCCGCGCACAGGGGAGGGGACACTGAAGCTTTCTTT
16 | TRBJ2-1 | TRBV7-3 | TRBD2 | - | CASSLISGSSYNEQFF | TGTGCCAGCAGCTTGATTAGCGGGAGCTCCTACAATGAGCAGTTCTTC
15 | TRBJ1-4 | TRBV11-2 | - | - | CASSLDGVTDEKLFF | TGTGCCAGCAGCTTAGATGGGGTGACGGATGAAAAACTGTTTTTT
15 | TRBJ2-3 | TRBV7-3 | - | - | CASSRLNIQGDTQYF | TGTGCCAGCAGCCGACTAAACATACAGGGAGATACGCAGTATTTT
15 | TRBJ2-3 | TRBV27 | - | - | CASSNGAGGTDTQYF | TGTGCCAGCAGTAACGGGGCAGGGGGCACAGATACGCAGTATTTT
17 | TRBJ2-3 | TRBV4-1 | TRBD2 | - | CASSQWTSGVSTDTQYF | TGCGCCAGCAGCCAATGGACTAGCGGGGTTAGCACAGATACGCAGTATTTT